This entry lists 29 T cell receptor beta chains sequenced from one sample in a study of cytomegalovirus exposure and HLA in healthy donors. 60 Vbeta and 13 Jbeta primers were used in PCR. Profiling relied on immunoSEQ multiplex PCR, and the TCRdb table lists in-frame clones only, not all of them. The sample records some 140,000 clones, approximately 80% being singletons. Sequenced: PBMCs. Receptor source: a woman between 40 and 50 years old in good health and CMV-seronegative.

This clone occurred a few times. The CDR3 here is CAWNPTGTGELFF. The CDR3, as DNA: TGTGCCTGGAACCCGACGGGGACCGGGGAGCTGTTTTTT. The chain has TRBV30 and TRBJ2-2; tentative D call: TRBD2 (5 bases). CDR1 and CDR2 from the germline V gene are GTSNPN and SVGIG (reference sequence). The CDR3 extends over 13 amino acids. With 4 bases removed from V and 5 bases from J, the gap between germline ends came to 11 bases.

The chain links TRBV10-3 to TRBJ2-1; unclear D gene. The V and J ends lost 10 bases and 0 bases respectively, with 7 bases between them. The CDR3 runs 12 residues. The germline CDR1 and CDR2 sequences are ENHRY and SYGVKD. The CDR3 nucleotides are TGTGCCACCGCCTACTCCTACAATGAGCAGTTCTTC. It specifies CATAYSYNEQFF.

The CDR3, as DNA: TGTGCCAGCAGCTCAAGGACTAGCGGCTACGAGCAGTACTTC. Amino acid sequence: CASSSRTSGYEQYF. This chain connects TRBV7-6 to TRBJ2-7, with 10 bases aligning to TRBD2. CDR1 is SGHVS and CDR2 is FNYEAQ in the germline V gene. Germline trimming cut 4 bases from V and 3 bases from J; bases unmatched to any gene: 3. This CDR3 has 14 amino acids. Drawing the rest from reference TRBV7-6 and TRBJ2-7, the complete variable domain is GAGVSQSPRYKVTKRGQDVALRCDPISGHVSLYWYRQALGQGPEFLTYFNYEAQQDKSGLPNDRFSAERPEGSISTLTIQRTEQRDSAMYRCASSSRTSGYEQYFGPGTRLTVT.

J is TRBJ2-1 and V is TRBV11-3; 12 bases agree with TRBD2. The CDR3 is 19 residues long. Germline CDR1 SGHNT, CDR2 YENEEA. Unmatched junction bases numbered 14, after V lost 6 bases and J lost 2 bases. In DNA, the CDR3 is TGTGCCAGCAGTCATCCTGGGCTAGCGGGAGGGGGGCCCTACAATGAGCAGTTCTTC. Its protein is CASSHPGLAGGGPYNEQFF.

This clone was seen a handful of times. The genes are TRBV6-5 and TRBJ2-5; 9 bases agree with TRBD2. TRBJ2-7 explains the end of the DNA better; the J call may be wrong. CDR1 is MNHEY, CDR2 SVGAGI, per germline. The CDR3 contains 15 residues. The CDR3 DNA sequence: TGTGCCAGCAGTTACGAAGCGGGAGGCGCCTACGAGCAGTACTTC. As protein: CASSYEAGGAYEQYF.

This sequence joins TRBV11-3 and TRBJ2-5; D gene ambiguous. Germline CDR1 SGHNT, CDR2 YENEEA. The CDR3 has 12 residues. V lost 0 bases to trimming and J lost 8 bases, with 7 bases between them. DNA for the CDR3: TGTGCCAGCAGCTTAGATTCCCCAACCCAGTACTTC. Amino acid sequence: CASSLDSPTQYF.

This clone showed up just a few times. The chain joins TRBV9 to TRBJ2-7; no firm D call. CDR3 size: 14 residues. The V end was cut by 0 bases, the J end by 6 bases, with 13 bases between. Germline values: CDR1 SGDLS, CDR2 YYNGEE. The CDR3 sequence is CASSVDLTTAEQYF. The DNA of the CDR3 is TGTGCCAGCAGCGTAGATTTGACCACAGCCGAGCAGTACTTC.

The V gene is TRBV5-1, the J gene TRBJ2-3; 14 positions agree with TRBD2. CDR3 length equals 17 residues. Germline V CDR1 and CDR2: SGHRS, YFSETQ. Trimming at V came to 3 bases and at J to 1 base, leaving 4 bases not matched to a gene. The CDR3 protein is CASSWQGLAGGTDTQYF. CDR3 DNA sequence: TGCGCCAGCAGCTGGCAGGGACTAGCGGGGGGCACAGATACGCAGTATTTT.

V usage is TRBV5-1 and J usage is TRBJ1-1; no definite D call. Trimming cost V 2 bases and J 4 bases, with 12 bases left between them. The germline CDR1 and CDR2 sequences are SGHRS and YFSETQ. CDR3 length: 14 amino acids. CDR3 bases: TGCGCCAGCAGCTTTGAGGGCGGTGGCACTGAAGCTTTCTTT. This sequence encodes CASSFEGGGTEAFF.

The chain couples TRBV7-9 to TRBJ2-3, with D possibly being TRBD2 (6 bases). The germline V gene has CDR1 SEHNR and CDR2 FQNEAQ (reference sequence). This CDR3 region has 14 residues. The V and J ends lost 5 bases and 4 bases respectively, with 13 bases between them. The CDR3 DNA reads TGTGCCAGCAGCCACGACGCGGGACCAGATACGCAGTATTTT. It is translated as CASSHDAGPDTQYF.

The rearrangement links TRBV2 to TRBJ1-1; weak D call: TRBD1 (6 bases). Trimming stripped 5 bases from V and 3 bases from J, with 16 bases between. The CDR3 has 15 amino acids. The germline gives CDR1 SNHLY, CDR2 FYNNEI. DNA for the CDR3: TGTGCCAGCAGTCAACAGGGAAGGCGGGACACTGAAGCTTTCTTT. Translation: CASSQQGRRDTEAFF.

The sample holds one count of this clone. The gene calls are TRBV9 and TRBJ2-3; 13 positions match TRBD2. The CDR3 covers 16 residues. The trim removed 4 bases at V and 1 base at J, leaving 3 bases unmatched. Germline CDR1 SGDLS, CDR2 YYNGEE. CDR3 DNA: TGTGCCAGCAGCATCGGGACTAGCGGGGGCACAGATACGCAGTATTTT. This gives the protein CASSIGTSGGTDTQYF.

This chain uses TRBV19 with TRBJ2-7; 10 bases line up with TRBD1. Trimming at V came to 5 bases and at J to 6 bases, leaving 7 bases not matched to a gene. CDR1 is LNHDA, CDR2 SQIVND, per germline (reference sequence). The CDR3 length is 14 residues. CDR3 nucleotides: TGTGCCAGTAGTTTCACGACAGGGGGCAGCGAGCAGTACTTC. Protein sequence: CASSFTTGGSEQYF.

This chain uses TRBV28 with TRBJ2-3; 10 bases are shared with TRBD1. The CDR3 is made up of 12 amino acids. The V gene end was trimmed by 2 bases and the J gene end by 11 bases; junction bases not matched to a gene: 1. The germline gives CDR1 MDHEN, CDR2 SYDVKM. CDR3 bases: TGTGCCAGCAGTTTAGGACAGGGGGGGCAGTATTTT. It codes for CASSLGQGGQYF.

The chain carries TRBV5-1 and TRBJ2-2; D possibly corresponds to TRBD1 (6 bases). Germline V gene lookup returns CDR1 SGHRS and CDR2 YFSETQ. The CDR3 is 14 residues long. V was cut by 2 bases and J by 6 bases, with 11 bases left in between. The CDR3 DNA reads as TGCGCCAGCAGCTTCACAAGGACAGCCGGGGAGCTGTTTTTT. Translation gives CASSFTRTAGELFF. Supplemented by reference TRBV5-1 and TRBJ2-2, the full variable domain reads KAGVTQTPRYLIKTRGQQVTLSCSPISGHRSVSWYQQTPGQGLQFLFEYFSETQRNKGNFPGRFSGRQFSNSRSEMNVSTLELGDSALYLCASSFTRTAGELFFGEGSRLTVL.

This clone was detected once. The V gene is TRBV7-8, the J gene TRBJ1-2; a weak D match, TRBD1 (5 bases). V was trimmed by 0 bases and J by 4 bases, leaving 18 bases between them. The CDR3 sequence is 17 residues long. Germline V gene sequence: CDR1 SGHVS, CDR2 FQNEAQ. The CDR3, as DNA: TGTGCCAGCAGCTTAGCGGGATCGGTTACCGGGGGCTATGGCTACACCTTC. It encodes CASSLAGSVTGGYGYTF.

This chain links TRBV19 with TRBJ1-2; D may be TRBD1 (6 bases). V was pared by 3 bases and J by 4 bases, with 9 bases between. The CDR3 runs to 13 residues. The germline gives CDR1 LNHDA, CDR2 SQIVND (reference sequence). In DNA, the CDR3 is TGTGCCAGTAGTATTGGGGGCAGCTATGGCTACACCTTC. Translating gives CASSIGGSYGYTF.

The chain has TRBV10-3 and TRBJ2-1; no firm D call. The CDR3 loop spans 11 amino acids. Between the trimmed V and J ends, which lost 3 bases and 10 bases, there was a span of 7 bases. The germline V gene encodes CDR1 ENHRY and CDR2 SYGVKD. Here the CDR3 DNA reads TGTGCCATCAGTGACGGCGGAGAGCAGTTCTTC. Protein product: CAISDGGEQFF.

V and J are TRBV4-1 and TRBJ2-7; the match to TRBD1 covers 9 bases. The CDR3 spans 19 residues. Germline values: CDR1 MGHRA, CDR2 YSYEKL. V trimming: 5 bases; J trimming: 0 bases; junction bases outside the gene matches: 17. The CDR3 DNA reads as TGCGCCAGCAGCGATCCGGGACAGGGCAACACAGGACTCTCCTACGAGCAGTACTTC. Protein: CASSDPGQGNTGLSYEQYF.

The gene calls are TRBV25-1 and TRBJ1-2, with unresolved D. Germline CDR1 reads MGHDK; CDR2 reads SYGVNS. The CDR3 is 10 amino acids. The V end lost 8 bases, the J end lost 6 bases, and 7 bases lay between the germline ends. CDR3 sequence (DNA): TGTGCCAGCGGCCACAATGGCTACACCTTC. This codes for CASGHNGYTF.

This clone showed up just once. This chain uses TRBV11-2 with TRBJ1-1, with 8 positions matching TRBD1. The junction had 1 base not matched to a gene; V was cut back by 3 bases and J by 4 bases. The germline V gene has CDR1 SGHAT and CDR2 FQNNGV. The CDR3 contains 13 residues. DNA of the CDR3: TGTGCCAGCAGCTTGACAGGGGCCACTGAAGCTTTCTTT. The encoded protein is CASSLTGATEAFF.

The chain uses TRBV30 and TRBJ2-1, with 7 nucleotides matching TRBD2. V lost 8 bases to trimming and J lost 4 bases; unmatched junction nucleotides: 5. Germline V gene data show CDR1 as GTSNPN and CDR2 as SVGIG (reference sequence). The CDR3 contains 12 residues. In DNA, the CDR3 is TGTGCCCTGGGGGGGTCTTACAATGAGCAGTTCTTC. This encodes CALGGSYNEQFF.

The rearrangement links TRBV6-5 to TRBJ2-7; 7 bases are a match to TRBD1. Germline V gene data show CDR1 as MNHEY and CDR2 as SVGAGI. The CDR3 covers 13 residues. V lost 7 bases to trimming and J lost 3 bases; unmatched junction nucleotides: 6. The CDR3 is CASIGTADYEQYF. The CDR3 DNA reads TGTGCCAGCATCGGGACAGCAGACTACGAGCAGTACTTC.

The chain recombines TRBV9 with TRBJ2-3; 12 bases align to TRBD2. V lost 3 bases and J lost 4; bases outside the gene matches: 6. The CDR3 loop spans 16 amino acids. Germline V gene lookup returns CDR1 SGDLS and CDR2 YYNGEE. As DNA, the CDR3 is TGTGCCAGCAGCGCCCGACTAGCGGGGGAGGCAGATACGCAGTATTTT. Protein: CASSARLAGEADTQYF.

This chain connects TRBV15 to TRBJ2-5, with D possibly being TRBD2 (6 bases). The CDR3 has 14 amino acids. V lost 0 bases and J lost 3, with 8 bases in between. Germline assignment: CDR1 LNHNV and CDR2 YYDKDF (reference sequence). CDR3 nucleotides: TGTGCCACCAGCAGAGATATAGCGGAAGAGACCCAGTACTTC. This codes for CATSRDIAEETQYF.

This clone was counted once. V is TRBV28 and J is TRBJ1-4; no clear D. The V and J ends lost 3 bases and 13 bases respectively, with 15 bases between them. Germline assignment: CDR1 MDHEN and CDR2 SYDVKM. The CDR3 has 13 residues. CDR3 DNA sequence: TGTGCCAGCAGTTTCCCAAACAGCCGCACACTGTTTTTT. This encodes CASSFPNSRTLFF.

The V call is TRBV5-1, the J call TRBJ2-7; TRBD2 matches 11 bases. V was pared by 4 bases and J by 6 bases, with 9 bases of the junction left unmatched. The germline gives CDR1 SGHRS, CDR2 YFSETQ. The length of the CDR3 is 15 residues. CDR3 sequence (DNA): TGCGCCAGCAGCCCCATAGCGGGGGGGCCAGGCGAGCAGTACTTC. Protein product: CASSPIAGGPGEQYF. Looking up the rest from reference TRBV5-1 and TRBJ2-7 gives the full variable domain: KAGVTQTPRYLIKTRGQQVTLSCSPISGHRSVSWYQQTPGQGLQFLFEYFSETQRNKGNFPGRFSGRQFSNSRSEMNVSTLELGDSALYLCASSPIAGGPGEQYFGPGTRLTVT.

This rearrangement joins TRBV7-9 to TRBJ2-7, with 7 nucleotides matching TRBD1. J was trimmed by 4 bases and V by 1 base; bases with no gene match: 4. The CDR3 extends over 14 amino acids. Per the germline V gene, CDR1 is SEHNR and CDR2 is FQNEAQ (reference sequence). The CDR3 nucleotides read TGTGCCAGCAGCTTAGTAGGGGGCTGGTACGAGCAGTACTTC. Translating gives CASSLVGGWYEQYF.

This clone was counted between two and nine times. V is TRBV11-3 and J is TRBJ1-1, with D perhaps matching TRBD1 (5 bases). CDR1 is SGHNT, CDR2 YENEEA, per germline. Trimming pared 5 bases from V and 0 bases from J, leaving 10 bases between. This CDR3 contains 14 residues. CDR3 in amino acids: CASSPGHLNTEAFF. For the CDR3, the DNA is TGTGCCAGCAGCCCTGGACACTTGAACACTGAAGCTTTCTTT.